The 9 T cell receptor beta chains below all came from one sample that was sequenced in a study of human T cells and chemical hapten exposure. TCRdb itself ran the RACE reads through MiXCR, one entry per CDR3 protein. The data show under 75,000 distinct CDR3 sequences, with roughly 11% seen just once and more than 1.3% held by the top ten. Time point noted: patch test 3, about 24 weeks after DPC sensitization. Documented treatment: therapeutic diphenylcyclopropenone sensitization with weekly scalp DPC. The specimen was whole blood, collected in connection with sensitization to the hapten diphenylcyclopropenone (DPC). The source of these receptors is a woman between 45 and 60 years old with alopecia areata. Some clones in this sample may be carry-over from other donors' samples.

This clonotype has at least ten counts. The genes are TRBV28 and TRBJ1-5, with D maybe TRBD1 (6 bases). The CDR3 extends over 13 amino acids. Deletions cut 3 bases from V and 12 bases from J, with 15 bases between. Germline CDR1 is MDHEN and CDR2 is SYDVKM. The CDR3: CASSFPPGQNQHF. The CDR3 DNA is TGTGCCAGCAGTTTTCCCCCGGGACAAAACCAGCATTTT. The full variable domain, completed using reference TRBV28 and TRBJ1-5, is DVKVTQSSRYLVKRTGEKVFLECVQDMDHENMFWYRQDPGLGLRLIYFSYDVKMKEKGDIPEGYSVSREKKERFSLILESASTNQTSMYLCASSFPPGQNQHFGDGTRLSIL.

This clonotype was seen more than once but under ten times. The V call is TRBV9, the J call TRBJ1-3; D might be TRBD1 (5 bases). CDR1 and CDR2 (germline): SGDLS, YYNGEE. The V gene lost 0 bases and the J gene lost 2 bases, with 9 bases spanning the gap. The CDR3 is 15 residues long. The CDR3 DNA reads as TGTGCCAGCAGCGTAGTTGGGGGGACTGGAAACACCATATATTTT. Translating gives CASSVVGGTGNTIYF.

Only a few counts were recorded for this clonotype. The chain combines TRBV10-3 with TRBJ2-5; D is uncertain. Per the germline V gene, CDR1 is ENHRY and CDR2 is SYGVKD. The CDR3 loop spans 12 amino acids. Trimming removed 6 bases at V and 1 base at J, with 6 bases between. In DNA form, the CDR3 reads TGTGCCATCAGGGGTACCCAAGAGACCCAGTACTTC. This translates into CAIRGTQETQYF.

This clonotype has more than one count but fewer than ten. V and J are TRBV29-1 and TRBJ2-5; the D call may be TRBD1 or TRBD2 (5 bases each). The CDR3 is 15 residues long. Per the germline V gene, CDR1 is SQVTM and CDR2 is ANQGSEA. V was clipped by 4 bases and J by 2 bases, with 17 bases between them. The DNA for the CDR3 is TGCAGCGTTGTAGACCCAGGGACGGATCAAGAGACCCAGTACTTC. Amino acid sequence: CSVVDPGTDQETQYF.

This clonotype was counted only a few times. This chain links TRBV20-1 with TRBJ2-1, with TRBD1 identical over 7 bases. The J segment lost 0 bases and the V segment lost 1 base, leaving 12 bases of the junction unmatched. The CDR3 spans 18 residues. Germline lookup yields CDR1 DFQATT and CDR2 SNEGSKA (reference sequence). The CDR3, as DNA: TGCAGTGCTAGAGCTACAGGGGCCCTATCGAGCTCCTACAATGAGCAGTTCTTC. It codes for CSARATGALSSSYNEQFF.

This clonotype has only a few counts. This chain's CDR3 is CSVEGGQGLYEQYF. CDR3 DNA sequence: TGCAGCGTTGAGGGAGGACAGGGTCTTTACGAGCAGTACTTC. This chain uses TRBV29-1 with TRBJ2-7; 8 bases map to TRBD1. Germline CDR1 reads SQVTM; CDR2 reads ANQGSEA. Unmatched junction bases numbered 8, after V lost 3 bases and J lost 4 bases. This CDR3 is 14 amino acids long.

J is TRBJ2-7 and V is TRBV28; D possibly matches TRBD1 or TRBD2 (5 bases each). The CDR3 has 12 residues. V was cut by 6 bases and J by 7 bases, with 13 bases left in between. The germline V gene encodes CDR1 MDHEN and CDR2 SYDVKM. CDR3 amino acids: CASRRGEWEQYF. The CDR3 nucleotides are TGTGCCAGCAGGAGGGGAGAGTGGGAGCAGTACTTC.

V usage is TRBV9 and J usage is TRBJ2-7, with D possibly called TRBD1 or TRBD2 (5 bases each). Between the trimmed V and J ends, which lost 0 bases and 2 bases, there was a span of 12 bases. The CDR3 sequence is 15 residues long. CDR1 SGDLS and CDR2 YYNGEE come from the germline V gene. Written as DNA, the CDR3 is TGTGCCAGCAGCGTAGGAGGATCGGGGCCCTACGAGCAGTACTTC. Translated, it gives CASSVGGSGPYEQYF.

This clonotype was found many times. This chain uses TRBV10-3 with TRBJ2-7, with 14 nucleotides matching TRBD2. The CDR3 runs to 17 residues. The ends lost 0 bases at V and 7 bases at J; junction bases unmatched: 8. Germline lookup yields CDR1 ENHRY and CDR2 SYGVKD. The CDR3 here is CAISESMTSGRAGEQYF. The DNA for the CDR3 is TGTGCCATCAGTGAGTCGATGACTAGCGGGAGGGCCGGGGAGCAGTACTTC.